Below are 8 T cell receptor beta chains sequenced from a single sample in a study of identical twins (dated by TCRdb to about 2016). Library creation used 5' RACE. TCRdb records Illumina HiSeq 2000 as the sequencer. The public reads were quality trimmed at Q25 with fastp and then assembled into clones with MiXCR by TCRdb, keeping productive beta chains. CDR3 protein sequences are deduplicated, and each keeps its most common genes and DNA. The sample profile shows approximately 890,000 distinct CDR3 sequences; 9% to 15% of them were found once. Of the sample, 1.5% to 2% is held by the ten largest clones. This sample was shared with a second study, whose subject was yellow fever vaccine responses in identical twins.

Sequenced material: PBMCs. These receptors were obtained from a woman aged 18-35 years in good health.

The chain recombines TRBV20-1 with TRBJ2-3; D is undetermined. The germline CDR1 and CDR2 sequences are DFQATT and SNEGSKA (reference sequence). The CDR3 is 14 amino acids. V shed 3 bases and J shed 0 bases, with 10 bases lying between them. In DNA, the CDR3 is TGCAGTGCTAGGGGTCTAGGTAGCACAGATACGCAGTATTTT. Its translation is CSARGLGSTDTQYF.

This clonotype has ten or more counts. The rearrangement uses TRBV12-3 or TRBV12-4 and TRBJ1-6; D is unresolved. Between the trimmed V and J ends, which lost 1 base and 8 bases, there was a span of 12 bases. The CDR3 is made up of 15 amino acids. For the CDR3, the DNA is TGTGCCAGCAGTTTAGGAGCAGTGGGGTATTCACCCCTCCACTTT. The encoded protein is CASSLGAVGYSPLHF.

V is TRBV4-2 and J is TRBJ2-7; 13 bases are shared with TRBD2. The CDR3 loop spans 17 amino acids. With V trimmed by 2 bases and J by 2 bases, 6 bases remained unmatched. Germline V gene lookup returns CDR1 LGHNA and CDR2 YNFKEQ. CDR3 nucleotides: TGTGCCAGCAGCCAAACACTGACTAGCGGGGGGACCTACGAGCAGTACTTC. Its translation: CASSQTLTSGGTYEQYF.

This clonotype was counted many times. This chain connects TRBV3-1 to TRBJ2-1, with a possible D match to TRBD2 (5 bases). Germline V lookup: CDR1 LGHDT, CDR2 YNNKEL (reference sequence). The ends were cut back, 0 bases at V and 8 bases at J, with 11 bases in the middle. The CDR3 length is 14 residues. CDR3 sequence: CASSQDLLGYEQFF. CDR3 nucleotides: TGTGCCAGCAGCCAAGACCTACTAGGATATGAGCAGTTCTTC.

The sample holds a few counts of this clonotype. The chain employs TRBV19 and TRBJ2-2, with TRBD1 as a possible D gene (6 bases). CDR1 is LNHDA, CDR2 SQIVND, per germline (reference sequence). CDR3 length: 15 residues. Between the trimmed V and J ends, which lost 6 bases and 4 bases, there was a span of 15 bases. The DNA of the CDR3 is TGTGCCAGTAGCGACATGAACAGGGCCACCGGGGAGCTGTTTTTT. Translated: CASSDMNRATGELFF.

The chain employs TRBV9 and TRBJ2-1, with 9 bases fitting TRBD1. J lost 4 bases, V lost 4 bases, and 6 bases had no gene match. Per germline, CDR1 SGDLS and CDR2 YYNGEE. This CDR3 has 15 amino acids. The CDR3 DNA sequence: TGTGCCAGCAGCATGACAGGGGGTCTTTACAATGAGCAGTTCTTC. This gives the protein CASSMTGGLYNEQFF.

The chain recombines TRBV5-1 with TRBJ1-2; no clear D. Germline V gene lookup returns CDR1 SGHRS and CDR2 YFSETQ. This CDR3 region has 14 residues. V lost 2 bases to trimming and J lost 8 bases, with 16 bases between them. Here the CDR3 reads CASSLEDGREGYTF. The CDR3 coding sequence is TGCGCCAGCAGCTTAGAGGACGGTCGGGAGGGCTACACCTTC.

This clonotype was seen a few times. This chain uses TRBV12-3 or TRBV12-4 with TRBJ2-3, with TRBD2 identical over 8 bases. Trimming at V came to 4 bases and at J to 4 bases, leaving 7 bases not matched to a gene. The CDR3 contains 15 residues. CDR3 nucleotides: TGTGCCAGCAGTTCCCGGGGGGGGCGGTCAGATACGCAGTATTTT. It codes for CASSSRGGRSDTQYF.